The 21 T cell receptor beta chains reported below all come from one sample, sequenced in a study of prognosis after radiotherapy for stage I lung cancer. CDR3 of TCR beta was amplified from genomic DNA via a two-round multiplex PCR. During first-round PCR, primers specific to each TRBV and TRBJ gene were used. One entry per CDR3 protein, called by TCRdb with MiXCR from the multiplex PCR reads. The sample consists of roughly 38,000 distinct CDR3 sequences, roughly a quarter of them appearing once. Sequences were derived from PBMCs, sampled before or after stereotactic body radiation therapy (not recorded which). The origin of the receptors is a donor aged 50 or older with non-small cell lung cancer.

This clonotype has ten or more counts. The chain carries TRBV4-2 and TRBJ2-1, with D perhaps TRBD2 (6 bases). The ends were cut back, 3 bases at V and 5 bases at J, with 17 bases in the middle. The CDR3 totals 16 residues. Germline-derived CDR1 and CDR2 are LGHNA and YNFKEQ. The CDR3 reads CASSHAGGMGDNEQFF. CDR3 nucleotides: TGTGCCAGCAGCCACGCAGGAGGGATGGGGGACAATGAGCAGTTCTTC.

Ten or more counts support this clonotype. As DNA, the CDR3 is TGTGCCAGCAGCCCACTACGGGAGAGTGGAAAACTGTTTTTT. It specifies CASSPLRESGKLFF. The V gene is TRBV3-1, the J gene TRBJ1-4; D is undetermined. Germline CDR1 is LGHDT and CDR2 is YNNKEL (reference sequence). CDR3 length: 14 residues. V was trimmed by 4 bases and J by 10 bases, leaving 16 bases between them.

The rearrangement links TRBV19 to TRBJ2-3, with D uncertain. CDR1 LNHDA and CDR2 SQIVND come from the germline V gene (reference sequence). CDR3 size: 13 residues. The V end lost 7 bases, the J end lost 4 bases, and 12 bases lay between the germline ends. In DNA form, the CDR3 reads TGTGCCAGTATTATTTTGGGGTCAGATACGCAGTATTTT. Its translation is CASIILGSDTQYF.

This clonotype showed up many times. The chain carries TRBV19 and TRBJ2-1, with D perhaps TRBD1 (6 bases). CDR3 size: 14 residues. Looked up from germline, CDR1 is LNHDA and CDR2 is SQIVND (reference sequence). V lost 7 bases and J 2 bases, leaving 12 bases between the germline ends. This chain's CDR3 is CASKAGATYNEQFF. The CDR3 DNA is TGTGCCAGTAAGGCAGGGGCCACCTACAATGAGCAGTTCTTC.

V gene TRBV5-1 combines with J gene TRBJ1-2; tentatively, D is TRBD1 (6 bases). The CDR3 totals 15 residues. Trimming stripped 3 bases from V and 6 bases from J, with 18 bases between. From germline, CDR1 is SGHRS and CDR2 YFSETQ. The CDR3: CASSSLVRGADGYTF. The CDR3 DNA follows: TGCGCCAGCAGCTCACTGGTTCGGGGGGCTGATGGCTACACCTTC. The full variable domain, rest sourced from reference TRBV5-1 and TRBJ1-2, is KAGVTQTPRYLIKTRGQQVTLSCSPISGHRSVSWYQQTPGQGLQFLFEYFSETQRNKGNFPGRFSGRQFSNSRSEMNVSTLELGDSALYLCASSSLVRGADGYTFGSGTRLTVV.

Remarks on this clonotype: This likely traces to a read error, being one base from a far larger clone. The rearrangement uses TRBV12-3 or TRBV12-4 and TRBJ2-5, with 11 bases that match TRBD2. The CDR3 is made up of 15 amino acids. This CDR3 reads CASSTIAGGPAGVFF. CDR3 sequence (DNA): TGTGCCAGCAGCACAATAGCGGGGGGGCCGGCGGGTGTTTTCTTC.

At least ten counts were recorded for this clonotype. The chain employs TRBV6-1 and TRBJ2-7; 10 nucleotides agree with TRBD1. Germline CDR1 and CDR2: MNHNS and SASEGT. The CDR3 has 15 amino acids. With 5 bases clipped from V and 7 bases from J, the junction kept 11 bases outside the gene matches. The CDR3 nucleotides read TGTGCCAGCAGTCGTGACAGGGGGCGCATACTGGAGCAGTACTTC. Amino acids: CASSRDRGRILEQYF.

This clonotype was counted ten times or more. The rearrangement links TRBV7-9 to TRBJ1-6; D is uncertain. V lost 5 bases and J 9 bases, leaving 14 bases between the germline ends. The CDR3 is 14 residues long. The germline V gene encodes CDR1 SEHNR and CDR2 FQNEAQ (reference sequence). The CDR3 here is CASSKVPGGSPLHF. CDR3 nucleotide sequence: TGTGCCAGCAGCAAGGTCCCGGGCGGTTCACCCCTCCACTTT.

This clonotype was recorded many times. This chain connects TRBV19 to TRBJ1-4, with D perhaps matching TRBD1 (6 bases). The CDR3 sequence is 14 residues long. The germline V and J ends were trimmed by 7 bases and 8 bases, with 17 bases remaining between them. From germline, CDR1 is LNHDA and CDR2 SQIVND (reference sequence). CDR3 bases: TGTGCCAGTACCACCGGGACACCCAGAGAAAAACTGTTTTTT. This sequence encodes CASTTGTPREKLFF.

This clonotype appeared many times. The CDR3 DNA sequence: TGTGCCAGCAGCCGGGACAGGAGGGGCTATGGCTACACCTTC. Encoded protein: CASSRDRRGYGYTF. This rearrangement joins TRBV6-1 to TRBJ1-2; TRBD1 matches 8 bases. CDR1 is MNHNS, CDR2 SASEGT, per germline. CDR3 length: 14 residues. Trimming took 6 bases from V and 4 from J; bases not matched to a gene: 7.

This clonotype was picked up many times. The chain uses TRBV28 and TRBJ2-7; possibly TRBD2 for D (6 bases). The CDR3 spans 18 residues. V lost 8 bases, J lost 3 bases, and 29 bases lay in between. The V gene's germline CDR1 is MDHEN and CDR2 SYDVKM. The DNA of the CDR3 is TGTGCCAGCGGTGGGGAGAGGGAGCGGGTGTTTGGTAGCTACGAGCAGTACTTC. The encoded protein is CASGGERERVFGSYEQYF.

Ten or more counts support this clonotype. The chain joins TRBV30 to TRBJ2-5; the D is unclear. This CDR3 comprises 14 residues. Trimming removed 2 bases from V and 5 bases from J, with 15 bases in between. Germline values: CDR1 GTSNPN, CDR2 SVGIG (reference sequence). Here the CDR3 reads CAWSYTSRRETQYF. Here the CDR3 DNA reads TGTGCCTGGAGTTATACGTCACGCAGGGAGACCCAGTACTTC.

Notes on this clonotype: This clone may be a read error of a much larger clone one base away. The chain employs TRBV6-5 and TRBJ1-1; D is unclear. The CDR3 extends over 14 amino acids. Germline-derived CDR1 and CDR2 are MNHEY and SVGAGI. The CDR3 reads CASSYLSLNTEALF. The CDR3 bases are TGTGCCAGCAGTTACCTCAGCTTGAACACTGAAGCTCTCTTT.

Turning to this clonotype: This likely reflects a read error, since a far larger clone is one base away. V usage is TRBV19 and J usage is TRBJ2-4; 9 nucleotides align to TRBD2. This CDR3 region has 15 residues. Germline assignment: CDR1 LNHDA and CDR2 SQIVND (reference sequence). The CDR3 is CASSTRGRAGSEHFF. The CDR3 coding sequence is TGTGCCAGTAGTACTCGCGGGAGGGCCGGGAGTGAGCATTTCTTC.

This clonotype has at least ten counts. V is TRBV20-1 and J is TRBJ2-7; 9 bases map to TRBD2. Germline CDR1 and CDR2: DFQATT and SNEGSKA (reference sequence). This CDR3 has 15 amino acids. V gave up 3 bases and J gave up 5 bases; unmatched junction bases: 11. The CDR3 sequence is CSASIAASGTDEQYF. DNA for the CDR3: TGCAGTGCTAGCATCGCGGCTAGCGGGACCGACGAGCAGTACTTC.

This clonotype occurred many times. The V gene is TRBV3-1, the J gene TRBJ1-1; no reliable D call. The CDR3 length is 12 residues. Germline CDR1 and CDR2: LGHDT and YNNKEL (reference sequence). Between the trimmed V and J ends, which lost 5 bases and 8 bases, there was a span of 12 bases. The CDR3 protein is CASSSNNDEAFF. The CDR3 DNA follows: TGTGCCAGCAGCTCCAACAACGACGAAGCTTTCTTT.

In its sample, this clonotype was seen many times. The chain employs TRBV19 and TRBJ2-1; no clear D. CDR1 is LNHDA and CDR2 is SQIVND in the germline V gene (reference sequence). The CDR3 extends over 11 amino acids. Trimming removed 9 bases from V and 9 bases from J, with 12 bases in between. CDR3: CASHNMGEQFF. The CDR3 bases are TGTGCCAGCCATAACATGGGTGAGCAGTTCTTC.

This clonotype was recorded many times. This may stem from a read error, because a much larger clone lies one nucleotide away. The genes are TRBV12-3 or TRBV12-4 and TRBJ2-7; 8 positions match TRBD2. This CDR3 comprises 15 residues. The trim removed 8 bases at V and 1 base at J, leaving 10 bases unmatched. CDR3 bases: TGTGCCAGCGGTCCGAGACTAGCGAGATCCTACGAGCAGTACTTC. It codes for CASGPRLARSYEQYF.

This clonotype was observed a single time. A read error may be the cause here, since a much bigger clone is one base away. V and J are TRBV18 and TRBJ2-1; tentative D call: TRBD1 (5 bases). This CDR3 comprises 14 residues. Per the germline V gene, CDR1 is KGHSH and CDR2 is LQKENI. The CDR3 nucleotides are TGTACCAGCTCCGACCAGGGCTCCTACAATGAGCAGTTCTTC. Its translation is CTSSDQGSYNEQFF. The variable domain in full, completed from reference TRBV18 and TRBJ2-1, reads NAGVMQNPRHLVRRRGQEARLRCSPMKGHSHVYWYRQLPEEGLKFMVYLQKENIIDESGMPKERFSAEFPKEGPSILRIQQVVRGDSAAYFCTSSDQGSYNEQFFGPGTRLTVL.

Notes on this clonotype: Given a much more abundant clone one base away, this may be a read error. CDR3 coding DNA: TGCGCCAGCAACCAGCTTTCGACAGGGACAACCACTGAAGCTTTCTTT. It translates to CASNQLSTGTTTEAFF. V gene TRBV10-2 combines with J gene TRBJ1-1, with 7 nucleotides matching TRBD1. V dropped 7 bases and J dropped 4; count of bases not matched to a gene: 15. Per the germline V gene, CDR1 is WSHSY and CDR2 is SAAADI. CDR3 length: 16 residues.

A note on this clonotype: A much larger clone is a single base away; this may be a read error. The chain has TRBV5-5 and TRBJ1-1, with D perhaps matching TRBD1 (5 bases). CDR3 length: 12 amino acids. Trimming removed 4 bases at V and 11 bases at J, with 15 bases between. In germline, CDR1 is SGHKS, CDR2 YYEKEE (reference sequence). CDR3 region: CASSEPQGAAFF. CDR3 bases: TGTGCCAGCAGCGAGCCCCAGGGAGCGGCTTTCTTT.